One sample yielded the 20 T cell receptor beta chains listed below, sequenced in a study of T cell changes during pregnancy in multiple sclerosis. Sequencing used immunoSEQ multiplex PCR; TCRdb keeps in-frame clones, though not all of them. The sample consists of roughly 85,000 clones, approximately 91% of them appearing once. Specimen: peripheral blood, collected in the first trimester of pregnancy. The receptors shown here come from a female donor with multiple sclerosis, enrolled in a pregnancy study.

V gene TRBV7-3 combines with J gene TRBJ2-2, with D hard to call. The CDR3 loop spans 14 amino acids. Deletions cut 6 bases from V and 3 bases from J, with 11 bases between. In germline, CDR1 is SGHTA, CDR2 FQGTGA. The CDR3 coding sequence is TGTGCCAGCAGTTACAAATTGGACACCGGGGAGCTGTTTTTT. This sequence encodes CASSYKLDTGELFF. Drawing the rest from reference TRBV7-3 and TRBJ2-2, the complete variable domain is GAGVSQTPSNKVTEKGKYVELRCDPISGHTALYWYRQSLGQGPEFLIYFQGTGAADDSGLPNDRFFAVRPEGSVSTLKIQRTERGDSAVYLCASSYKLDTGELFFGEGSRLTVL.

The chain is built from TRBV7-3 and TRBJ2-2, with unresolved D. CDR3 size: 13 residues. With 6 bases removed from V and 6 bases from J, the gap between germline ends came to 11 bases. Germline CDR1 reads SGHTA; CDR2 reads FQGTGA. In DNA form, the CDR3 reads TGTGCCAGCAGTTCGACACCCCCCGGGGAGCTGTTTTTT. Residues: CASSSTPPGELFF.

This sequence joins TRBV18 and TRBJ1-1, with 11 bases fitting TRBD1. This CDR3 region has 17 residues. J was trimmed by 0 bases and V by 3 bases; bases with no gene match: 6. Germline CDR1 is KGHSH and CDR2 is LQKENI. CDR3 in amino acids: CASSPRTGGLLNTEAFF. CDR3 nucleotide sequence: TGTGCCAGCTCACCGCGGACAGGGGGCCTCTTGAACACTGAAGCTTTCTTT.

Comment on this clone: This same CDR3 is encoded by further DNA sequences in the sample. The V gene is TRBV5-6, the J gene TRBJ2-1; TRBD2 matches at 10 bases. V shed 2 bases, J shed 5 bases, and the junction held 4 bases outside the gene matches. Germline V lookup: CDR1 SGHDT, CDR2 YYEEEE. CDR3 length: 15 amino acids. The CDR3 coding sequence is TGTGCCAGCAGCTTACCTAGCGGGAGAGACAATGAGCAGTTCTTC. It yields the protein CASSLPSGRDNEQFF.

The V gene is TRBV30, the J gene TRBJ1-3; TRBD1 might be the D (5 bases). Between the trimmed V and J ends, which lost 0 bases and 0 bases, there was a span of 18 bases. The germline CDR1 and CDR2 sequences are GTSNPN and SVGIG (reference sequence). The CDR3 loop spans 18 amino acids. The CDR3 spells CAWSVSGRGRSSGNTIYF. CDR3 DNA: TGTGCCTGGAGTGTAAGTGGGAGGGGCAGAAGCTCTGGAAACACCATATATTTT.

This clone was counted a single time. This chain links TRBV6-5 with TRBJ1-5; no clear D. The V gene's germline CDR1 is MNHEY and CDR2 SVGAGI. V lost 4 bases, J lost 1 base, and 11 bases lay in between. The length of the CDR3 is 15 residues. CDR3 region: CASSSRMGSNQPQHF. CDR3 nucleotide sequence: TGTGCCAGCAGTTCCCGGATGGGCAGCAATCAGCCCCAGCATTTT.

The V and J genes are TRBV11-2 and TRBJ2-5, with TRBD2 as a possible D gene (7 bases). The CDR3 spans 14 residues. Germline CDR1 SGHAT, CDR2 FQNNGV. The ends were cut back, 1 base at V and 5 bases at J, with 11 bases in the middle. The CDR3 here is CASSLVGGAETQYF. CDR3 nucleotide sequence: TGTGCCAGCAGCTTAGTTGGGGGGGCTGAGACCCAGTACTTC.

The rearrangement uses TRBV7-2 and TRBJ1-5; 8 bases fit TRBD1. V gave up 5 bases and J gave up 7 bases; unmatched junction bases: 10. This CDR3 is built from 15 residues. Looked up from germline, CDR1 is SGHTA and CDR2 is FQGNSA. CDR3 DNA: TGTGCCAGCAGCCAAGACAGGGGTCGGGGGCAGCCCCAGCATTTT. This translates into CASSQDRGRGQPQHF.

This sequence joins TRBV9 and TRBJ1-2, with 9 bases aligning to TRBD1. The CDR3 spans 13 residues. The V and J ends lost 3 bases and 7 bases, in that order; junction bases with no gene match: 4. Germline CDR1 SGDLS, CDR2 YYNGEE. The CDR3 bases are TGTGCCAGCAGCGCCAAGACAGGGGGTGGCTACACCTTC. Its protein product is CASSAKTGGGYTF.

This clone was detected many times. The chain uses TRBV6-5 and TRBJ2-2; no reliable D call. Trimming took 6 bases from V and 4 from J, leaving 9 bases between them. Germline loops: CDR1 MNHEY, CDR2 SVGAGI. CDR3 length: 13 amino acids. The CDR3 bases are TGTGCCAGCAGATCCTCGAGCACCGGGGAGCTGTTTTTT. The encoded protein is CASRSSSTGELFF.

The V call is TRBV28, the J call TRBJ2-7; D is unresolved. V gave up 10 bases and J gave up 0 bases, with 16 bases separating them. The CDR3 spans 14 residues. Germline V gives CDR1 MDHEN, CDR2 SYDVKM. The CDR3 DNA is TGTGCCACCAATAATCGTGGCAGCTCCTACGAGCAGTACTTC. Protein product: CATNNRGSSYEQYF.

The chain has TRBV11-1 and TRBJ2-7; weak D call: TRBD2 (6 bases). There are 17 residues in the CDR3. V gave up 5 bases and J gave up 0 bases, with 20 bases separating them. Germline CDR1 SGHAT, CDR2 FQDESV (reference sequence). The CDR3 spells CASSQPTGGTISYEQYF. The DNA of the CDR3 is TGTGCCAGCAGCCAACCCACTGGAGGGACCATCTCCTACGAGCAGTACTTC.

In nucleotides, the CDR3 is TGTGCCAGCAGTACCCAGGGGAGCTCTGGAAACACCATATATTTT. Translating gives CASSTQGSSGNTIYF. V usage is TRBV28 and J usage is TRBJ1-3, with a possible D match to TRBD1 (6 bases). With 5 bases removed from V and 0 bases from J, the gap between germline ends came to 11 bases. This CDR3 is 15 amino acids long. Per germline, CDR1 MDHEN and CDR2 SYDVKM. Combining the CDR3 with reference TRBV28 and TRBJ1-3 gives the whole variable domain DVKVTQSSRYLVKRTGEKVFLECVQDMDHENMFWYRQDPGLGLRLIYFSYDVKMKEKGDIPEGYSVSREKKERFSLILESASTNQTSMYLCASSTQGSSGNTIYFGEGSWLTVV.

The gene calls are TRBV29-1 and TRBJ2-7; 13 bases are shared with TRBD2. Germline CDR1 SQVTM, CDR2 ANQGSEA. There are 13 residues in the CDR3. V shed 5 bases, J shed 4 bases, and the junction held 2 bases outside the gene matches. The CDR3 region has the DNA TGCAGCGTTAGGACTAGCGGGGGTTACGAGCAGTACTTC. It is translated as CSVRTSGGYEQYF.

This clone was recorded once. The rearrangement links TRBV2 to TRBJ1-6; 9 bases agree with TRBD1. V was pared by 6 bases and J by 6 bases, with 9 bases of the junction left unmatched. This CDR3 contains 16 residues. Germline assignment: CDR1 SNHLY and CDR2 FYNNEI. DNA for the CDR3: TGTGCCAGCAGCAACAGGGGGCCCTGGTCTAATTCACCCCTCCACTTT. It is translated as CASSNRGPWSNSPLHF.

The rearrangement links TRBV6-1 to TRBJ2-6; D is unclear. Germline CDR1 reads MNHNS; CDR2 reads SASEGT. The CDR3 runs 13 residues. The V end lost 10 bases, the J end lost 0 bases, and 7 bases lay between the germline ends. The CDR3 DNA reads TGTGCCACTTTATACTCTGGGGCCAACGTCCTGACTTTC. Translation: CATLYSGANVLTF.

This chain connects TRBV7-3 to TRBJ2-5; 8 bases line up with TRBD1. CDR3 length equals 13 residues. The ends lost 6 bases at V and 4 bases at J; junction bases unmatched: 4. Germline CDR1 is SGHTA and CDR2 is FQGTGA. CDR3 protein: CASSFGTGETQYF. As DNA, the CDR3 is TGTGCCAGCAGTTTCGGGACAGGAGAGACCCAGTACTTC. Combining the CDR3 with reference TRBV7-3 and TRBJ2-5 gives the whole variable domain GAGVSQTPSNKVTEKGKYVELRCDPISGHTALYWYRQSLGQGPEFLIYFQGTGAADDSGLPNDRFFAVRPEGSVSTLKIQRTERGDSAVYLCASSFGTGETQYFGPGTRLLVL.

V usage is TRBV7-3 and J usage is TRBJ2-2; TRBD2 might be the D (6 bases). Per the germline V gene, CDR1 is SGHTA and CDR2 is FQGTGA. With 2 bases removed from V and 1 base from J, the gap between germline ends came to 8 bases. The CDR3 loop spans 15 amino acids. CDR3 region: CASSLYSGNTGELFF. CDR3 nucleotides: TGTGCCAGCAGCTTATATAGCGGGAACACCGGGGAGCTGTTTTTT.

The J gene is TRBJ2-7, the V gene TRBV30, with D possibly TRBD1 on 7 matching bases. The CDR3 consists of 14 residues. Trimming shortened V by 0 bases and J by 2 bases, and 11 bases separated the two germline ends. From germline, CDR1 is GTSNPN and CDR2 SVGIG (reference sequence). For the CDR3, the DNA is TGTGCCTGGAGTGTACGGGGGACAGCCTACGAGCAGTACTTC. The encoded protein is CAWSVRGTAYEQYF. Full variable domain (rest looked up from reference TRBV30 and TRBJ2-7): SQTIHQWPATLVQPVGSPLSLECTVEGTSNPNLYWYRQAAGRGLQLLFYSVGIGQISSEVPQNLSASRPQDRQFILSSKKLLLSDSGFYLCAWSVRGTAYEQYFGPGTRLTVT.

The V gene is TRBV15, the J gene TRBJ1-1; 9 nucleotides agree with TRBD1. The CDR3 consists of 14 residues. J gave up 3 bases and V 3 bases, and 2 bases lay outside the gene matches. CDR1 is LNHNV and CDR2 is YYDKDF in the germline V gene (reference sequence). CDR3 residues: CATSRGDRDTEAFF. The DNA of the CDR3 is TGTGCCACCAGCAGGGGGGACAGGGACACTGAAGCTTTCTTT. The variable domain in full, completed from reference TRBV15 and TRBJ1-1, reads DAMVIQNPRYQVTQFGKPVTLSCSQTLNHNVMYWYQQKSSQAPKLLFHYYDKDFNNEADTPDNFQSRRPNTSFCFLDIRSPGLGDTAMYLCATSRGDRDTEAFFGQGTRLTVV.